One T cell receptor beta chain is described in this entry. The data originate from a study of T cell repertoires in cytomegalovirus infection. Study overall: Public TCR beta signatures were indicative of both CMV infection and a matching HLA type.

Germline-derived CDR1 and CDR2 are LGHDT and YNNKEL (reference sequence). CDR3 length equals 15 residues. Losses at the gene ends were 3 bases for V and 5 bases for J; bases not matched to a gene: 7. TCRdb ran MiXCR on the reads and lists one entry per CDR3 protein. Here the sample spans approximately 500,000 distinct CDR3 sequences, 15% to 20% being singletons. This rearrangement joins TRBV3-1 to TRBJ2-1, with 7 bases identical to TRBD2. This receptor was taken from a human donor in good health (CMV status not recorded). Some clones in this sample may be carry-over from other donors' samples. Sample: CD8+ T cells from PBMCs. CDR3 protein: CASSHGLEPDNEQFF. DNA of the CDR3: TGTGCCAGCAGCCACGGACTAGAACCTGACAATGAGCAGTTCTTC.